The 19 T cell receptor beta chains below were found in one sample sequenced in a study of blood T cell repertoires in COVID-19. Only in-frame clones appear in the TCRdb table, and some are missing; sequencing was by immunoSEQ multiplex PCR. Here the sample spans 150,000 to 200,000 clones, approximately 80% being singletons. Sequencing input: peripheral blood. These receptors were collected from a woman in her 40s with COVID-19, enrolled during active disease.

The CDR3 coding sequence is TGTGCCACCAGCAGCAGGGACTACAATGAGCAGTTCTTC. It specifies CATSSRDYNEQFF. The chain carries TRBV15 and TRBJ2-1; tentatively, D is TRBD1 (5 bases). V was cut by 3 bases and J by 3 bases, with 6 bases left in between. Looked up from germline, CDR1 is LNHNV and CDR2 is YYDKDF (reference sequence). CDR3 length equals 13 residues.

V and J are TRBV19 and TRBJ2-1, with D uncertain. The germline CDR1 and CDR2 sequences are LNHDA and SQIVND (reference sequence). V shed 6 bases and J shed 8 bases, with 11 bases lying between them. CDR3 length: 12 residues. In DNA, the CDR3 is TGTGCCAGTAGGGGTCCTAGGTATGAGCAGTTCTTC. Translated, it gives CASRGPRYEQFF.

This chain links TRBV30 with TRBJ2-7, with 7 bases that match TRBD2. Per the germline V gene, CDR1 is GTSNPN and CDR2 is SVGIG (reference sequence). Trimming cost V 3 bases and J 4 bases; bases outside gene matches: 12. This CDR3 comprises 15 residues. The CDR3 nucleotides read TGTGCCTGGAGCTTCCCTTTTGGGCGGGGGTACGAGCAGTACTTC. It is translated as CAWSFPFGRGYEQYF.

V usage is TRBV4-1 and J usage is TRBJ1-5; the match to TRBD1 covers 12 bases. Germline loops: CDR1 MGHRA, CDR2 YSYEKL. This CDR3 region has 18 residues. V shed 4 bases and J 0 bases; nucleotides not matched to a gene: 7. The CDR3 loop reads CASSLGTGGGYSNQPQHF. Here the CDR3 DNA reads TGCGCCAGCAGCCTCGGGACAGGGGGCGGTTATAGCAATCAGCCCCAGCATTTT.

This chain links TRBV5-1 with TRBJ2-1; TRBD2 agrees at 13 bases. Germline V gene data show CDR1 as SGHRS and CDR2 as YFSETQ. The V and J ends lost 2 bases and 10 bases, in that order; junction bases with no gene match: 6. This CDR3 contains 15 residues. The chain's CDR3 is CASSLGTSGAREQFF. CDR3 coding DNA: TGCGCCAGCAGCTTAGGGACTAGCGGGGCCCGGGAGCAGTTCTTC.

J is TRBJ2-2 and V is TRBV5-1; TRBD2 might be the D (5 bases). There are 14 residues in the CDR3. Trimming pared 4 bases from V and 3 bases from J, leaving 10 bases between. Germline V gene lookup returns CDR1 SGHRS and CDR2 YFSETQ. CDR3 coding DNA: TGCGCCAGCAGCCTCATGGGAGACACCGGGGAGCTGTTTTTT. Its protein is CASSLMGDTGELFF. Full variable domain (outside the CDR3, taken from reference TRBV5-1 and TRBJ2-2): KAGVTQTPRYLIKTRGQQVTLSCSPISGHRSVSWYQQTPGQGLQFLFEYFSETQRNKGNFPGRFSGRQFSNSRSEMNVSTLELGDSALYLCASSLMGDTGELFFGEGSRLTVL.

This clone was picked up a small number of times. The same CDR3 also results from other DNA sequences found in this sample. V and J are TRBV30 and TRBJ1-5, with 11 nucleotides matching TRBD1. The V and J ends lost 3 bases and 3 bases, in that order; junction bases with no gene match: 13. Germline V gene sequence: CDR1 GTSNPN, CDR2 SVGIG (reference sequence). The CDR3 loop spans 18 amino acids. CDR3 nucleotide sequence: TGTGCCTGGAGCCCCGCCTCGGGGACAGGGGGTTTCAATCAGCCCCAGCATTTT. The encoded protein is CAWSPASGTGGFNQPQHF.

The chain has TRBV5-4 and TRBJ2-5, with a tentative D call TRBD1 (6 bases). The CDR3 contains 13 residues. CDR1 is SGHNT, CDR2 YYREEE, per germline (reference sequence). The germline V and J ends were trimmed by 7 bases and 2 bases, with 12 bases remaining between them. The CDR3 nucleotides read TGTGCCAGCCAAGGACAGCTTCAAGAGACCCAGTACTTC. This codes for CASQGQLQETQYF.

The rearrangement links TRBV30 to TRBJ2-7; tentatively, D is TRBD2 (7 bases). This CDR3 has 14 residues. V was clipped by 4 bases and J by 4 bases, with 17 bases between them. Germline lookup yields CDR1 GTSNPN and CDR2 SVGIG (reference sequence). The CDR3 protein is CAWTELARGYEQYF. The CDR3 bases are TGTGCCTGGACTGAACTAGCGAGGGGGTACGAGCAGTACTTC.

The chain joins TRBV5-1 to TRBJ2-7; 8 bases fit TRBD2. With 3 bases clipped from V and 6 bases from J, the junction kept 14 bases outside the gene matches. Germline V gene sequence: CDR1 SGHRS, CDR2 YFSETQ. The length of the CDR3 is 16 residues. CDR3: CASSYFPGLDFSEQYF. CDR3 sequence (DNA): TGCGCCAGCAGCTATTTTCCGGGACTAGATTTTAGCGAGCAGTACTTC.

J is TRBJ1-6 and V is TRBV6-1; TRBD1 might be the D (5 bases). V was trimmed by 3 bases and J by 7 bases, leaving 7 bases between them. The CDR3 consists of 13 residues. The germline gives CDR1 MNHNS, CDR2 SASEGT. The CDR3 region has the DNA TGTGCCAGCAGTGAGGGGCCAAATTCACCCCTCCACTTT. It translates to CASSEGPNSPLHF.

The chain links TRBV9 to TRBJ1-1, with D perhaps TRBD1 (5 bases). The CDR3 runs 14 residues. From germline, CDR1 is SGDLS and CDR2 YYNGEE. V shed 0 bases and J shed 1 base, with 7 bases lying between them. The CDR3 is CASSVGTGNTEAFF. CDR3 in DNA: TGTGCCAGCAGCGTAGGAACAGGGAACACTGAAGCTTTCTTT.

This rearrangement joins TRBV2 to TRBJ1-2; possible D gene TRBD1, 6 bases. V dropped 7 bases and J dropped 5 bases, with 14 bases sitting between them. Germline-derived CDR1 and CDR2 are SNHLY and FYNNEI. The CDR3 totals 13 residues. The CDR3 DNA sequence: TGTGCCAGCATCCCCGCGGGGGCTTATGGCTACACCTTC. Translation: CASIPAGAYGYTF.

This chain connects TRBV28 to TRBJ2-3; 9 bases fit TRBD1. The germline gives CDR1 MDHEN, CDR2 SYDVKM. The CDR3 is made up of 14 amino acids. V lost 6 bases and J lost 7; bases outside the gene matches: 8. Here the CDR3 DNA reads TGTGCCAGCAGCCCGGGACAGGGAGGCAATACGCAGTATTTT. It codes for CASSPGQGGNTQYF.

This chain joins TRBV12-3 or TRBV12-4 and TRBJ2-3; D is uncertain. This CDR3 contains 11 residues. Trimming left V 6 bases short and J 5 bases short, with 6 bases between. The CDR3 DNA follows: TGTGCCAGCAGGCAGCGAGATACGCAGTATTTT. Translation gives CASRQRDTQYF.

This clone came up once. The chain couples TRBV7-6 to TRBJ2-2; 7 bases align to TRBD2. Trimming at V came to 0 bases and at J to 7 bases, leaving 8 bases not matched to a gene. CDR1 and CDR2 (germline): SGHVS, FNYEAQ. The CDR3 totals 16 residues. The CDR3 spells CASSLASGKGNGELFF. Here the CDR3 DNA reads TGTGCCAGCAGCTTAGCCAGCGGGAAAGGGAACGGGGAGCTGTTTTTT.

The chain carries TRBV5-8 and TRBJ1-2; a possible D gene is TRBD1 (5 bases). Looked up from germline, CDR1 is SGHTS and CDR2 is YDEGEE. V was trimmed by 1 base and J by 6 bases, leaving 10 bases between them. CDR3 size: 13 residues. DNA of the CDR3: TGTGCCAGCAGCTTGCAACAGACAGATGGCTACACCTTC. Protein: CASSLQQTDGYTF.

This clone was counted a single time. This CDR3 is CASSFGASYEQYV. CDR3 nucleotides: TGTGCCAGCAGTTTTGGGGCTTCCTACGAGCAGTACGTC. The chain uses TRBV12-3 or TRBV12-4 and TRBJ2-7, with a possible D match to TRBD1 (5 bases). The CDR3 has 13 residues. The V end was cut by 3 bases, the J end by 1 base, with 7 bases between.

The chain has TRBV4-2 and TRBJ2-2, with unresolved D. V dropped 0 bases and J dropped 3 bases, with 5 bases sitting between them. Germline V CDR1 and CDR2: LGHNA, YNFKEQ. The CDR3 has 14 residues. CDR3 nucleotides: TGTGCCAGCAGCCAAGATTTCGACACCGGGGAGCTGTTTTTT. Translating gives CASSQDFDTGELFF.